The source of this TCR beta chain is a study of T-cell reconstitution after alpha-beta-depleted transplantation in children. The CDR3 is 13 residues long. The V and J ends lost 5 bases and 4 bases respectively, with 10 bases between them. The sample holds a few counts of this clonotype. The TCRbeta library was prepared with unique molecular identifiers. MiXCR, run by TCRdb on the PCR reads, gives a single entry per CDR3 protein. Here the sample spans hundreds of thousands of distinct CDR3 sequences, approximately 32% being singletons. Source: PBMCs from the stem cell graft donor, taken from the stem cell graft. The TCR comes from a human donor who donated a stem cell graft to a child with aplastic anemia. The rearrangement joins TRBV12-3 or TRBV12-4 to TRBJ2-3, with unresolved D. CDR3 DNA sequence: TGTGCCAGCAGTGCGGATGTGGCAGATACGCAGTATTTT. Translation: CASSADVADTQYF.